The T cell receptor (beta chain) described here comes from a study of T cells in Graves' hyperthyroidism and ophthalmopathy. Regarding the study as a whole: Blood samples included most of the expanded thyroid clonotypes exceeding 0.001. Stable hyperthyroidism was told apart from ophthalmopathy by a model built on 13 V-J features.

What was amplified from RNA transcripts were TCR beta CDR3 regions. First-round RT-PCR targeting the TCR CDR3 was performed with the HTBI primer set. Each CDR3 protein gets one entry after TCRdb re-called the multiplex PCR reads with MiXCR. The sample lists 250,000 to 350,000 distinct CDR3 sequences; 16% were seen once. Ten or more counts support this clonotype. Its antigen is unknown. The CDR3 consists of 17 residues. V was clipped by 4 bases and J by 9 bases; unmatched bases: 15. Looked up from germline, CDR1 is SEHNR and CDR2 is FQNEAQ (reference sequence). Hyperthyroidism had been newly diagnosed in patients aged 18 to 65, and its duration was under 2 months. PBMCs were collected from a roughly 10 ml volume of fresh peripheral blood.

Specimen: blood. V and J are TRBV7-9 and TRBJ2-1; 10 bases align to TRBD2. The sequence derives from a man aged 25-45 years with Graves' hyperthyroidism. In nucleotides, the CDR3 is TGTGCCAGCAGCTCCAGCCCGGGGCTAGCGGGGGATGGTGAGCAGTTCTTC. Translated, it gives CASSSSPGLAGDGEQFF.